These 9 T cell receptor beta chains came from one sample sequenced in a study of shared clonotypes between healthy human individuals. TCRdb keeps only in-frame clones here, not all; method: immunoSEQ multiplex PCR. The data show some 2,000,000 clones, over 85% seen once. Source material: naive CD4+ T cells sorted from blood. The subset was: CD45RA+ positively selected. The origin of the receptors is a man aged 18-30 years in good health.

The rearrangement joins TRBV11-2 to TRBJ2-1; 9 nucleotides agree with TRBD2. Trimming cost V 5 bases and J 9 bases; bases outside gene matches: 20. This CDR3 is built from 18 residues. The germline gives CDR1 SGHAT, CDR2 FQNNGV. The DNA for the CDR3 is TGTGCCAGCAGCCCCCGCCTTACTCTAGCGGGGTCTCTCGGTGAGCAGTTCTTC. Its translation is CASSPRLTLAGSLGEQFF.

About this clone: At the DNA level, this CDR3 is encoded by other sequences in the same sample as well. This sequence joins TRBV28 and TRBJ1-6; D is perhaps TRBD1 (6 bases). The ends were cut back, 5 bases at V and 6 bases at J, with 11 bases in the middle. Germline CDR1 is MDHEN and CDR2 is SYDVKM. This CDR3 has 14 amino acids. CDR3 DNA: TGTGCCAGCAGTCTCCAGGGGACTAATTCACCCCTCCACTTT. Translation: CASSLQGTNSPLHF.

J is TRBJ1-3 and V is TRBV30; weak D call: TRBD1 (5 bases). CDR1 is GTSNPN and CDR2 is SVGIG in the germline V gene (reference sequence). Trimming left V 4 bases short and J 0 bases short, with 19 bases between. This CDR3 contains 17 residues. Written as DNA, the CDR3 is TGTGCCTGGATGAGGGCAAAGGGGCGGACCTCTGGAAACACCATATATTTT. This gives the protein CAWMRAKGRTSGNTIYF.

The rearrangement uses TRBV30 and TRBJ1-5; D unclear. Germline V gives CDR1 GTSNPN, CDR2 SVGIG (reference sequence). Trimming took 0 bases from V and 5 from J, leaving 11 bases between them. CDR3 length: 14 residues. CDR3 region: CAWSVSGYHQPQHF. The CDR3 DNA reads TGTGCCTGGAGTGTTTCGGGGTACCATCAGCCCCAGCATTTT.

V usage is TRBV11-2 and J usage is TRBJ2-3; TRBD2 agrees at 7 bases. From germline, CDR1 is SGHAT and CDR2 FQNNGV. This CDR3 is 15 amino acids long. J gave up 1 base and V 1 base, and 2 bases lay outside the gene matches. The CDR3: CASSLVAGGTDTQYF. The CDR3 nucleotides read TGTGCCAGCAGCTTAGTTGCGGGGGGCACAGATACGCAGTATTTT.

The chain links TRBV10-3 to TRBJ2-5; 10 positions agree with TRBD1. This CDR3 region has 13 residues. The V gene end was trimmed by 10 bases and the J gene end by 5 bases; junction bases not matched to a gene: 7. CDR1 and CDR2 from the germline V gene are ENHRY and SYGVKD. The CDR3 is CATRTGGKETQYF. The CDR3 DNA reads as TGTGCCACCCGGACAGGGGGTAAGGAGACCCAGTACTTC.

This clone has only a few counts. The chain combines TRBV6-5 with TRBJ1-2, with D possibly being TRBD1 (5 bases). This CDR3 spans 12 amino acids. Germline V gene sequence: CDR1 MNHEY, CDR2 SVGAGI. V gave up 4 bases and J gave up 7 bases, with 10 bases separating them. CDR3 protein: CASSSSGSGYTF. As DNA, the CDR3 is TGTGCCAGCAGTTCGTCAGGGAGTGGCTACACCTTC.

About this clone itself: Distinct nucleotide sequences in the sample also encode this CDR3. The chain links TRBV18 to TRBJ2-7, with D possibly being TRBD1 (5 bases). The CDR3 contains 14 residues. The V gene's germline CDR1 is KGHSH and CDR2 LQKENI. Trimming cost V 2 bases and J 0 bases, with 8 bases left between them. The DNA of the CDR3 is TGTGCCAGCTCACCAGACAGCTACTCCTACGAGCAGTACTTC. It is translated as CASSPDSYSYEQYF.

The V gene is TRBV7-2, the J gene TRBJ2-7, with D hard to call. Between the trimmed V and J ends, which lost 3 bases and 6 bases, there was a span of 9 bases. Per the germline V gene, CDR1 is SGHTA and CDR2 is FQGNSA. This CDR3 is built from 12 residues. The CDR3 DNA reads as TGTGCCAGCAGCTTCGAGGTCGGCGAGCAGTACTTC. This sequence encodes CASSFEVGEQYF.